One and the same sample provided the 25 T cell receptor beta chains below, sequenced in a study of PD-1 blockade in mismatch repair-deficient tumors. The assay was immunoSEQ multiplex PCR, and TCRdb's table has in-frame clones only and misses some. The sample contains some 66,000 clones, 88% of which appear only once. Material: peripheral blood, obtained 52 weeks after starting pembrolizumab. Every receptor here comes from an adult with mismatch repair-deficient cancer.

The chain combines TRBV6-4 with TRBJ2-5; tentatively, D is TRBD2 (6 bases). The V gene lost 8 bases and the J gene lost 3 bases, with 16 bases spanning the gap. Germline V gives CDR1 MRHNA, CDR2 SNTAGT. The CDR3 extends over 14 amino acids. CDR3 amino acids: CASGDLSPKETQYF. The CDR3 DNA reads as TGTGCCAGCGGGGACTTATCGCCGAAAGAGACCCAGTACTTC.

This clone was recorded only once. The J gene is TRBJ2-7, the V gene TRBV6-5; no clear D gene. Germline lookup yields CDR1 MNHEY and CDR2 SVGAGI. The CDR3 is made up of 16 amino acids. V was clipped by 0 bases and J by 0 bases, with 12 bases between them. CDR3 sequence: CASSYSLRRSSYEQYF. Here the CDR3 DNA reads TGTGCCAGCAGTTACTCGCTACGGCGAAGCTCCTACGAGCAGTACTTC.

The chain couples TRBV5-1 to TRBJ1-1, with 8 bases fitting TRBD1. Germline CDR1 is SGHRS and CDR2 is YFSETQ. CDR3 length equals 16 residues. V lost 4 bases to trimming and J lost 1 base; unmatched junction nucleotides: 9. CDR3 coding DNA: TGCGCCAGCAGCGTGAATCGGACAGGGAAGAACACTGAAGCTTTCTTT. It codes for CASSVNRTGKNTEAFF.

CDR3 sequence reads: CASSQEWGGRYGYTF. The CDR3 bases are TGCGCCAGCAGCCAAGAATGGGGGGGACGCTATGGCTACACCTTC. V and J are TRBV4-3 and TRBJ1-2; D is perhaps TRBD1 (5 bases). The germline gives CDR1 LGHNA, CDR2 YSLEER. The V end was cut by 0 bases, the J end by 4 bases, with 12 bases between. CDR3 length: 15 amino acids.

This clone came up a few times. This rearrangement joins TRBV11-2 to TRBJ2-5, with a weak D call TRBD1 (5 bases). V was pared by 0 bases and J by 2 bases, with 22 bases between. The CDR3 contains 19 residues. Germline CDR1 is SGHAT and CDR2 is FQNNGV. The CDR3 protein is CASSLEWNPSGQLQETQYF. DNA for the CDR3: TGTGCCAGCAGCTTAGAGTGGAACCCTTCAGGACAACTTCAAGAGACCCAGTACTTC.

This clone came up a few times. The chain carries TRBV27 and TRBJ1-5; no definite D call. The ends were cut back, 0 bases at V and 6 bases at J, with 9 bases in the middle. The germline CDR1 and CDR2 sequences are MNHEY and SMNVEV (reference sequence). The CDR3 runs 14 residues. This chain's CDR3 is CASSLSGFSQPQHF. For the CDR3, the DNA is TGTGCCAGCAGTTTATCAGGGTTCAGTCAGCCCCAGCATTTT.

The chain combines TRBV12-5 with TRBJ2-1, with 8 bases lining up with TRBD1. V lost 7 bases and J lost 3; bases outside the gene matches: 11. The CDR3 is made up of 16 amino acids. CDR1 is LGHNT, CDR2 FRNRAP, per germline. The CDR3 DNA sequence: TGTGCTAGTGCCTCTTTAGGGACAGGAGGCTACAATGAGCAGTTCTTC. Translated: CASASLGTGGYNEQFF.

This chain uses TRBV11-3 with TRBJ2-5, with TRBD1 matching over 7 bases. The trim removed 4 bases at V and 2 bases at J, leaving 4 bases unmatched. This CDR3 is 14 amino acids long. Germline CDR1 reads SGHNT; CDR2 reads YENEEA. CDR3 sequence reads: CASSSRDSQETQYF. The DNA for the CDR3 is TGTGCCAGCAGCTCCCGGGACAGTCAAGAGACCCAGTACTTC.

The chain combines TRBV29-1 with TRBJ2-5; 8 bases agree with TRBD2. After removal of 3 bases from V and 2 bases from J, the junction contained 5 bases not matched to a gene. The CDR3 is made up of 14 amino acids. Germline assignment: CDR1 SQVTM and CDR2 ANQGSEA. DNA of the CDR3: TGCAGCGTTGACGATAGCGGGAAGCAAGAGACCCAGTACTTC. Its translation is CSVDDSGKQETQYF.

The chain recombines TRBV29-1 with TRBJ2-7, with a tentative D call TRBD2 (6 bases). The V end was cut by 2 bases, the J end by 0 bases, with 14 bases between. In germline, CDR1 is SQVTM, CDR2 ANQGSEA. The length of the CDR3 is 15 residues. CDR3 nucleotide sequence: TGCAGCGTTGAAATCGGGGACTCTAGCTCCTACGAGCAGTACTTC. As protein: CSVEIGDSSSYEQYF.

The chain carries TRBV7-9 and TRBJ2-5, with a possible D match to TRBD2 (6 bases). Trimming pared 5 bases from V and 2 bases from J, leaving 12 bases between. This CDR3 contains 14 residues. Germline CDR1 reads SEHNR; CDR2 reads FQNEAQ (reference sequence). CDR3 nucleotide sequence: TGTGCCAGCAGCCTCACGGGAGATCAAGAGACCCAGTACTTC. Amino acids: CASSLTGDQETQYF.

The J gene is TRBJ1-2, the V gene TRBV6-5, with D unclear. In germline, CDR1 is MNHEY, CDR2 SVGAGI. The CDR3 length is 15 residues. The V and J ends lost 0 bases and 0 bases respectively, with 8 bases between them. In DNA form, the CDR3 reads TGTGCCAGCAGTTACTCGTCCGTTTCTAACTATGGCTACACCTTC. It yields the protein CASSYSSVSNYGYTF.

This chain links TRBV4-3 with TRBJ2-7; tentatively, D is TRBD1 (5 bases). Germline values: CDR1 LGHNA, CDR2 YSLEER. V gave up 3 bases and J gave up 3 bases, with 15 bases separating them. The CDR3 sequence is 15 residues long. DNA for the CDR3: TGCGCCAGCAGCCATCAGGAAGGGGTAGACTACGAGCAGTACTTC. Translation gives CASSHQEGVDYEQYF.

CDR3 in amino acids: CAWNAGTEQYF. The CDR3 nucleotides are TGTGCCTGGAACGCAGGGACGGAGCAGTACTTC. The chain has TRBV30 and TRBJ2-7; D could derive from TRBD1 or TRBD2 (5 bases each). The germline V gene encodes CDR1 GTSNPN and CDR2 SVGIG (reference sequence). V lost 4 bases and J lost 7, with 11 bases in between. The CDR3 length is 11 residues.

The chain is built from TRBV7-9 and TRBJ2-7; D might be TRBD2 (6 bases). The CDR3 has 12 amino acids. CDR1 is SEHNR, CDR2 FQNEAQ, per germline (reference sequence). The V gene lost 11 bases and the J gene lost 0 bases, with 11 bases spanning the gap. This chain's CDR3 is CASGGDSYEQYF. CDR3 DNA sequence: TGTGCCTCCGGAGGGGACTCCTACGAGCAGTACTTC. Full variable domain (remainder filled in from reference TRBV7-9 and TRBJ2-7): DTGVSQNPRHKITKRGQNVTFRCDPISEHNRLYWYRQTLGQGPEFLTYFQNEAQLEKSRLLSDRFSAERPKGSFSTLEIQRTEQGDSAMYLCASGGDSYEQYFGPGTRLTVT.

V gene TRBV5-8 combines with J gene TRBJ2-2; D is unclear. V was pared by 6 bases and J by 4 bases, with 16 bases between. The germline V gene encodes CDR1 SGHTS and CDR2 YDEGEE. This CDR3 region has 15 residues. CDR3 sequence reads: CASMVWASLTGELFF. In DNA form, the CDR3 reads TGTGCCAGCATGGTCTGGGCTTCGCTCACCGGGGAGCTGTTTTTT.

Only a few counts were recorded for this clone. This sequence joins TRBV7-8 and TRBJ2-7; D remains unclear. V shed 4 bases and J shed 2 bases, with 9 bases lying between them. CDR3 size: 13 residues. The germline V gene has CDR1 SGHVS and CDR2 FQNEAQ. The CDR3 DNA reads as TGTGCCAGCAGCTCGGACGTCGCCTACGAGCAGTACTTC. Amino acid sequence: CASSSDVAYEQYF.

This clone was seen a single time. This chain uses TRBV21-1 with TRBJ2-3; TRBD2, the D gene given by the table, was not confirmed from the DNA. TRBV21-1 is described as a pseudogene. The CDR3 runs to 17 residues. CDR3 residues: CASSKALFEGGEDTQYF. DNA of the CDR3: TGTGCCAGCAGCAAAGCGCTTTTCGAGGGGGGGGAAGATACGCAGTATTTT.

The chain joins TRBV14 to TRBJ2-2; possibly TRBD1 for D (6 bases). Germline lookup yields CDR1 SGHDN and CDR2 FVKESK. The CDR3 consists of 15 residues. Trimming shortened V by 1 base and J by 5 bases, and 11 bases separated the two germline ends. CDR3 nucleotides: TGTGCCAGCAGCCAAGTTTCAGGGGTGACCGGGGAGCTGTTTTTT. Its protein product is CASSQVSGVTGELFF.

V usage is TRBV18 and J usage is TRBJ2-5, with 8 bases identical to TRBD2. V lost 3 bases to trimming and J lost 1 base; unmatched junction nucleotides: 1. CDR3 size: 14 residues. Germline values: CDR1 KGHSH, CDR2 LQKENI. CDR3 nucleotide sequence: TGTGCCAGCTCACCTAGCGGGGCCCAAGAGACCCAGTACTTC. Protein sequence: CASSPSGAQETQYF.

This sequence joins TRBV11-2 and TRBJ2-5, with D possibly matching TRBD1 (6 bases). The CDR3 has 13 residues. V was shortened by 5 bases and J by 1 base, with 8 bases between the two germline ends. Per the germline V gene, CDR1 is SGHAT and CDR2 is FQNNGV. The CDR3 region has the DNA TGTGCCAGCAGCACAGGGATCCAAGAGACCCAGTACTTC. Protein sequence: CASSTGIQETQYF.

CDR3 DNA: TGTGCCAGCAGTTTATATGGTCATCCGCTCACAGATACGCAGTATTTT. Translating it yields CASSLYGHPLTDTQYF. V usage is TRBV27 and J usage is TRBJ2-3; D is uncertain. There are 16 residues in the CDR3. The V end lost 1 base, the J end lost 2 bases, and 13 bases lay between the germline ends. Germline lookup yields CDR1 MNHEY and CDR2 SMNVEV (reference sequence).

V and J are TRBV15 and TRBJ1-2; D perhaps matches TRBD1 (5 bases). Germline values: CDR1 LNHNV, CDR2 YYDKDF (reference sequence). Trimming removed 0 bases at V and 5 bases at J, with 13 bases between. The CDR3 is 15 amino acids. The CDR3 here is CATSRDRQPGYGYTF. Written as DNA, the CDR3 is TGTGCCACCAGCAGAGATCGACAGCCTGGGTATGGCTACACCTTC.

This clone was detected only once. CDR3 amino acids: CASRVYGELFEQYF. DNA of the CDR3: TGTGCCAGCAGGGTTTATGGGGAATTATTCGAGCAGTACTTC. The chain combines TRBV28 with TRBJ2-7; D unresolved. CDR1 and CDR2 from the germline V gene are MDHEN and SYDVKM. Trimming stripped 6 bases from V and 6 bases from J, with 18 bases between. The CDR3 spans 14 residues. Combining the CDR3 with reference TRBV28 and TRBJ2-7 gives the whole variable domain DVKVTQSSRYLVKRTGEKVFLECVQDMDHENMFWYRQDPGLGLRLIYFSYDVKMKEKGDIPEGYSVSREKKERFSLILESASTNQTSMYLCASRVYGELFEQYFGPGTRLTVT.

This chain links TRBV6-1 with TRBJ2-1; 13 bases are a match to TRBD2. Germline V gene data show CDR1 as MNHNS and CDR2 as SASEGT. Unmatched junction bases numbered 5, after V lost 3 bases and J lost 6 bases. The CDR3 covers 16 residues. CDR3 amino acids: CASSERTSGRGNEQFF. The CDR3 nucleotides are TGTGCCAGCAGTGAGAGGACTAGCGGGAGAGGCAATGAGCAGTTCTTC.